This T cell receptor beta chain originates from a study of CD8+ T cells in alopecia areata. General study results and limits: The study found higher clonality in lesional than normal scalp, especially in alopecia totalis/universalis.

This clone was seen a handful of times. What it recognizes is unknown. The gene names here belong to mouse. The read ends 4 residues early relative to the CDR3; the germline J gene fills the gap. cDNA prepared by RNA extraction and subsequent reverse transcription served as the template for sequencing. Sequencing used immunoSEQ multiplex PCR; TCRdb keeps in-frame clones, though not all of them. The repertoire consists of over 100,000 clones, none detected only once. This CDR3 is 15 amino acids long. CDR1 and CDR2 from the germline V gene are NSHNY and SYGAGN. V is TRBV13-1 and J is TRBJ1-4, with TRBD1 matching over 7 bases. The receptor was derived from a C3H/HeJ mouse with alopecia areata. The strain bears MHC haplotype H2-k. Sequencing was carried out using lesional skin. CDR3 DNA, as far as it was read: TGTGCCAGCAGTGATCGTTGGACAGGTGGCGAA. Amino acid sequence: CASSDRWTGGE. The entire CDR3 sequence reads CASSDRWTGGERLFF.